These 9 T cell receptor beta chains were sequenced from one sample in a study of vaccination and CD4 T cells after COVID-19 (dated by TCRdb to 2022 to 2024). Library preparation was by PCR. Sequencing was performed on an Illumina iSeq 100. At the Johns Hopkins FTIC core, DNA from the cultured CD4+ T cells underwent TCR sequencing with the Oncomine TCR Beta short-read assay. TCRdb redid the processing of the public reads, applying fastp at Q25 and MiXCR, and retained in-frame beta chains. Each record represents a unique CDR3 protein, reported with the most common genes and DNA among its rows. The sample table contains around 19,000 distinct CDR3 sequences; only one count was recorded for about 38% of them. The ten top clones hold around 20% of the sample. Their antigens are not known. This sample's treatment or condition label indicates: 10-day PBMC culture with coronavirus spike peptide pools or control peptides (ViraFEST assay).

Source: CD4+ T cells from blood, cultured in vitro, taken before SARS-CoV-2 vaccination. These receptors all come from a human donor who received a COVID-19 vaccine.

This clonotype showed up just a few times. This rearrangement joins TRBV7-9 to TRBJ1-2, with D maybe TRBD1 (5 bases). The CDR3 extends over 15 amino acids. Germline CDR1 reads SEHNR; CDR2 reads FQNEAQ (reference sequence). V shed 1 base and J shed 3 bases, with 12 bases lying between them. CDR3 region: CASSLVIGEHYGYTF. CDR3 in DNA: TGTGCCAGCAGCTTAGTTATAGGGGAGCACTATGGCTACACCTTC.

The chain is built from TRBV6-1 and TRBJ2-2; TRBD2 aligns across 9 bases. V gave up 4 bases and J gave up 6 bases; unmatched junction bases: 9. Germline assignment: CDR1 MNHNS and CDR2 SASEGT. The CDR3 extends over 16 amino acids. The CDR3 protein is CASSGGGGAFAGELFF. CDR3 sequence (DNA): TGTGCCAGCAGTGGAGGCGGGGGGGCCTTCGCCGGGGAGCTGTTTTTT.

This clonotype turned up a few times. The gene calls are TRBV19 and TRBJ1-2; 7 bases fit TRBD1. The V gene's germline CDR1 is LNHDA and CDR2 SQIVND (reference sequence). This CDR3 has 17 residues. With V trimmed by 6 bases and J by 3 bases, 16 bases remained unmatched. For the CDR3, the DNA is TGTGCCAGTAGCCCTTCGGAGCCGTCAGGGGGGTACTATGGCTACACCTTC. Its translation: CASSPSEPSGGYYGYTF.

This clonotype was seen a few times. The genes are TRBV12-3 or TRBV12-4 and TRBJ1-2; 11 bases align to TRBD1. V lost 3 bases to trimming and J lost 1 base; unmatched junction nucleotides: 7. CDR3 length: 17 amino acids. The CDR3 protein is CASSLGTGTGGNYGYTF. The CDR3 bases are TGTGCCAGCAGTTTGGGGACAGGGACAGGGGGTAACTATGGCTACACCTTC.

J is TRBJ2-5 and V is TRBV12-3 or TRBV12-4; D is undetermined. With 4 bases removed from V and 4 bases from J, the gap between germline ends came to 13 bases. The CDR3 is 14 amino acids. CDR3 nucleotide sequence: TGTGCCAGCAGTTCTTTCGGGTACACAGAGACCCAGTACTTC. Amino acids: CASSSFGYTETQYF.

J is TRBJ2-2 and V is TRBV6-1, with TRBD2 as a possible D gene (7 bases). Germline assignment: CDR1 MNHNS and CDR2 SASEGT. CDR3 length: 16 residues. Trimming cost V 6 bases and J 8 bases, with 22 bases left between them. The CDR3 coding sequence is TGTGCCAGCAGAGGGCAAATGGGGGGGCCAATTGGGGAGCTGTTTTTT. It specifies CASRGQMGGPIGELFF.

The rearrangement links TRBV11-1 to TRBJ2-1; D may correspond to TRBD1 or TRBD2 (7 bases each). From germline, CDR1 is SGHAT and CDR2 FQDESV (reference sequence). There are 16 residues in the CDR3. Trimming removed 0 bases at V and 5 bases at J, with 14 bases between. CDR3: CASSLALPGGDNEQFF. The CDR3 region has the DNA TGTGCCAGCAGCTTAGCGCTGCCAGGGGGGGACAATGAGCAGTTCTTC.

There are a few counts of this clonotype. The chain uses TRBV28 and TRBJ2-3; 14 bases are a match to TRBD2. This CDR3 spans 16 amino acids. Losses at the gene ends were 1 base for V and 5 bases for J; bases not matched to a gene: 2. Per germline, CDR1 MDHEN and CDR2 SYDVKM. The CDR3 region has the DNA TGTGCCAGCAGTTTATCGACTAGCGGGGGGGTAGATACGCAGTATTTT. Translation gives CASSLSTSGGVDTQYF. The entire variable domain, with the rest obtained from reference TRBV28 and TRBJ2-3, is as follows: DVKVTQSSRYLVKRTGEKVFLECVQDMDHENMFWYRQDPGLGLRLIYFSYDVKMKEKGDIPEGYSVSREKKERFSLILESASTNQTSMYLCASSLSTSGGVDTQYFGPGTRLTVL.

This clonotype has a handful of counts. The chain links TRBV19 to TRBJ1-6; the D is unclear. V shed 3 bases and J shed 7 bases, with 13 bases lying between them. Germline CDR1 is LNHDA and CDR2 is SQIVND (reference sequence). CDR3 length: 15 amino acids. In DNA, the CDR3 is TGTGCCAGTAGTATTGGAGGGCTCGGGAATTCACCCCTCCACTTT. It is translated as CASSIGGLGNSPLHF.